This T cell receptor (beta chain) is from a study of T cell responses to AZD1222 COVID-19 vaccine. Trimming took off 1 base at V and 4 bases at J, with 16 bases between the two ends. The CDR3 has 16 residues. The germline CDR1 and CDR2 sequences are SNHLY and FYNNEI. Only in-frame clones appear in the TCRdb table, and some are missing; sequencing was by immunoSEQ multiplex PCR. Of some 150,000 clones in the sample, 75% to 90% were seen once. Concerning this clone itself: Antigen unknown.

Findings and limits, study-wide: Targeting of unmutated variant regions was reportedly seen in nearly half of spike-specific TCRs. The donors showed a predominance of white British ancestry and of females, with possible underestimation of clonal diversity. Regions 160-218 and 743-854 dominated among vaccine-associated CD4 TCRs spanning spike. Sampling captured repertoires only after the peak T cell response.

Sample: peripheral blood, taken on day 0 of MenACWY control vaccination. The rearrangement uses TRBV2 and TRBJ1-1, with a weak D call TRBD1 (5 bases). This clonotype originated in an adult in good health. In DNA form, the CDR3 reads TGTGCCAGCAGTGAAGGGCCTGTACTCGGGGGCACTGAAGCTTTCTTT. It encodes CASSEGPVLGGTEAFF.